This T cell receptor beta chain was recorded in a study of blood T cell repertoires in COVID-19. As handled by the study authors: Reference gene primers were amplified, and this amplification served to estimate nucleated cell counts. TCRdb's copy holds only in-frame clones and misses some; the assay was immunoSEQ multiplex PCR. V, J and clone size are those of that table, while D and trimming were read from the DNA. This sample has a few hundred thousand clones, with approximately 80% found just once. The CDR3 extends over 15 amino acids. Germline trimming cut 5 bases from V and 7 bases from J; bases unmatched to any gene: 14. Germline V lookup: CDR1 LNHDA, CDR2 SQIVND (reference sequence).

The V call is TRBV19, the J call TRBJ2-7; 7 positions agree with TRBD1. The receptor was derived from a woman aged 55-70 years who had recovered from COVID-19. Sequencing was carried out using peripheral blood. CDR3 nucleotides: TGTGCCAGTAGTGCGCCCGGGACAGCCATACGAGAGCAGTACTTC. Residues: CASSAPGTAIREQYF.